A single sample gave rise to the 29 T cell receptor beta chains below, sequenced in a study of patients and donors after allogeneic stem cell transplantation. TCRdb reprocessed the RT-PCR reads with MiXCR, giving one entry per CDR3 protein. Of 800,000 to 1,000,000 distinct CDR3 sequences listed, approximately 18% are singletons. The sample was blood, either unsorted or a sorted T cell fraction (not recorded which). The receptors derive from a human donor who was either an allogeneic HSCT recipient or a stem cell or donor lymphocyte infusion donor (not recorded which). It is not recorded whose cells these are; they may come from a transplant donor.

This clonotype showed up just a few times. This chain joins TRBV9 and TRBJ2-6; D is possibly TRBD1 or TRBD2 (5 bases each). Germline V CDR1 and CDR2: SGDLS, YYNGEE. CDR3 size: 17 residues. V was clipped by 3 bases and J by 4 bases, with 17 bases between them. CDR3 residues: CASSARRGAGGANVLTF. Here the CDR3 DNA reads TGTGCCAGCAGCGCACGGAGAGGGGCTGGAGGGGCCAACGTCCTGACTTTC.

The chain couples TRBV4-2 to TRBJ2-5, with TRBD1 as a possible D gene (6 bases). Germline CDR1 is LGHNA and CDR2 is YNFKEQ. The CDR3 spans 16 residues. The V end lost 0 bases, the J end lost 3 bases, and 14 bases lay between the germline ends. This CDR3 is CASSQETAEGEETQYF. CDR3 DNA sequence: TGTGCCAGCAGCCAAGAAACTGCCGAGGGGGAAGAGACCCAGTACTTC.

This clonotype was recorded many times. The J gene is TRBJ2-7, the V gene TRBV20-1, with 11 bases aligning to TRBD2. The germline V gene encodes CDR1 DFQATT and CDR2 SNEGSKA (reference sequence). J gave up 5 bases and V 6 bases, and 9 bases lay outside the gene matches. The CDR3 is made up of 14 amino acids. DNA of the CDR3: TGCAGTGCCGTAGAACTAGCGGGAGATGACGAGCAGTACTTC. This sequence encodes CSAVELAGDDEQYF.

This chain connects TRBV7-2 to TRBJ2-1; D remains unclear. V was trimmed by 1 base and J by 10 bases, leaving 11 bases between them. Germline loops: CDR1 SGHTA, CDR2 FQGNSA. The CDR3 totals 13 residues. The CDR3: CASSLVLGSEQFF. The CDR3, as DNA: TGTGCCAGCAGCTTAGTCTTAGGCTCGGAGCAGTTCTTC.

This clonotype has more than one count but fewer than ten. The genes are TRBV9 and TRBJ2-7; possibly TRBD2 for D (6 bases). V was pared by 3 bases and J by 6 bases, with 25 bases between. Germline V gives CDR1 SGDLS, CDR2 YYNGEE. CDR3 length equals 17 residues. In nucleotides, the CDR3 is TGTGCCAGCAGCGGTTCACTCGGGACTCACCGATCGGGCGAGCAGTACTTC. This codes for CASSGSLGTHRSGEQYF.

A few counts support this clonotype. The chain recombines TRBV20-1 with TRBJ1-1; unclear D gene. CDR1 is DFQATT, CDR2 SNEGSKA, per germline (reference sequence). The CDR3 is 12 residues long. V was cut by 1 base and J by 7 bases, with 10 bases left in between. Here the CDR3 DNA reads TGCAGTGCTAGAGGACGTAAAATTGAAGCTTTCTTT. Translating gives CSARGRKIEAFF.

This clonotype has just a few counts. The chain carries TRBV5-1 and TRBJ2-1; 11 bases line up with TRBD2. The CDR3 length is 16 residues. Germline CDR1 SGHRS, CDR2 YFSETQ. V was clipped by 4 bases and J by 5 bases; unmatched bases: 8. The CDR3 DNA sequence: TGCGCCAGCAGCACCTTAGCGGGAGGGACTGACAATGAGCAGTTCTTC. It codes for CASSTLAGGTDNEQFF. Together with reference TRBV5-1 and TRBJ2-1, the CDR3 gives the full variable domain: KAGVTQTPRYLIKTRGQQVTLSCSPISGHRSVSWYQQTPGQGLQFLFEYFSETQRNKGNFPGRFSGRQFSNSRSEMNVSTLELGDSALYLCASSTLAGGTDNEQFFGPGTRLTVL.

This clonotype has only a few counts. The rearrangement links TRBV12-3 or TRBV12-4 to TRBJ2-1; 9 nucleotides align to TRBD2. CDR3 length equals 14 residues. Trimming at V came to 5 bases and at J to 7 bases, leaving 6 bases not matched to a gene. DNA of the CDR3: TGTGCCAGCAGTCCGGGACTAGCTCGTAATGAGCAGTTCTTC. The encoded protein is CASSPGLARNEQFF.

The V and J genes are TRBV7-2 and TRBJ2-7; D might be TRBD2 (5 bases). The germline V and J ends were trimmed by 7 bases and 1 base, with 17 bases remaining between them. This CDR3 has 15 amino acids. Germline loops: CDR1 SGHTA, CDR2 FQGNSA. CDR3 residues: CASNPRGLRSYEQYF. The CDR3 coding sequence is TGTGCCAGCAACCCCAGAGGGTTACGGTCCTACGAGCAGTACTTC.

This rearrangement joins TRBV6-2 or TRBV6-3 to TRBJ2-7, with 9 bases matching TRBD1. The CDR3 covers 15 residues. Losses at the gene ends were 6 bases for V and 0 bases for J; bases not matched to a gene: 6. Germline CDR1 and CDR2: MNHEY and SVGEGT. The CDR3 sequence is CASRQTGGSSYEQYF. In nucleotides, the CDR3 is TGTGCCAGCAGGCAGACAGGGGGTAGCTCCTACGAGCAGTACTTC.

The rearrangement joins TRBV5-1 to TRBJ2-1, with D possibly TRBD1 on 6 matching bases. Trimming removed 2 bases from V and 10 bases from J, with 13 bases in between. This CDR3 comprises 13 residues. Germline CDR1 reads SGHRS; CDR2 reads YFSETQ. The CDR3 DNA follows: TGCGCCAGCAGCTTTCAGGGGAAGCTAGAGCAGTTCTTC. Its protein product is CASSFQGKLEQFF.

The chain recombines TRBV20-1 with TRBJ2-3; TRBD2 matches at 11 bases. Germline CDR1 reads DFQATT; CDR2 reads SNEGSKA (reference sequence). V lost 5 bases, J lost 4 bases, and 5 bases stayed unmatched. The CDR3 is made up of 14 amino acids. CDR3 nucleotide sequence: TGCAGTGCTTTACTAGCGGGAGTTCCAGATACGCAGTATTTT. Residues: CSALLAGVPDTQYF.

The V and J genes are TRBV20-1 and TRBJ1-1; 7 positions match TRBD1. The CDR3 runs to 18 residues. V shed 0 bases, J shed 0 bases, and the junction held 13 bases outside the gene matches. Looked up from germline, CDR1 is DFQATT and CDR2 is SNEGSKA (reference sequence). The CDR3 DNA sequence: TGCAGTGCTAGAGATGAGGGCTGGTGGGGGACAGTGAACACTGAAGCTTTCTTT. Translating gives CSARDEGWWGTVNTEAFF.

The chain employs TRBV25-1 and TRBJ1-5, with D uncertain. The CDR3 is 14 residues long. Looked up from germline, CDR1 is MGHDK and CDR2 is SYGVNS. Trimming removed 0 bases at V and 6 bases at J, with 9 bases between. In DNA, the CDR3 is TGTGCCAGCAGTGAATATAGGGTCTTTCAGCCCCAGCATTTT. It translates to CASSEYRVFQPQHF.

The CDR3 DNA reads TGTGCCAGCAGCTTCGGGACCGGGACCATAGCCAAAAACATTCAGTACTTC. Amino acid sequence: CASSFGTGTIAKNIQYF. This chain joins TRBV7-9 and TRBJ2-4, with D possibly being TRBD1 or TRBD2 (5 bases each). This CDR3 has 17 residues. Germline CDR1 reads SEHNR; CDR2 reads FQNEAQ (reference sequence). V was shortened by 3 bases and J by 0 bases, with 15 bases between the two germline ends.

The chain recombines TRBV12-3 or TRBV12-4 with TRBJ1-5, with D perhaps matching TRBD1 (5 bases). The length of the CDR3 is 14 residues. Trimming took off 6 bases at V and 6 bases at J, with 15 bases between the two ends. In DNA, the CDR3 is TGTGCCAGCAGCCCAGGGAGGGCAAGTCAGCCCCAGCATTTT. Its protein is CASSPGRASQPQHF.

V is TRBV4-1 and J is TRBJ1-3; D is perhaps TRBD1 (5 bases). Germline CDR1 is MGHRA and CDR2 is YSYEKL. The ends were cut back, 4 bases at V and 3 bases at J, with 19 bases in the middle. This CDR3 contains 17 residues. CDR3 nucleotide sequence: TGCGCCAGCAGCCTCCAAGGGGCAGGGAGAGGTGGAAACACCATATATTTT. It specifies CASSLQGAGRGGNTIYF.

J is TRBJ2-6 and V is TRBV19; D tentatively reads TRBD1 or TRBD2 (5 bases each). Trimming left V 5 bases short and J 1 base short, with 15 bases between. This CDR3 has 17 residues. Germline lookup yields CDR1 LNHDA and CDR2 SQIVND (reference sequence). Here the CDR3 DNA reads TGTGCCAGTAGTCCCCTGGGACGGGAATCTGGGGCCAACGTCCTGACTTTC. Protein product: CASSPLGRESGANVLTF.

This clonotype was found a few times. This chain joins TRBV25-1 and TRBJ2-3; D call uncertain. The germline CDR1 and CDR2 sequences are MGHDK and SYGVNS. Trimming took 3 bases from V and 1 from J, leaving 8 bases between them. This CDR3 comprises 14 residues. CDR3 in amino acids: CASSDVGRTDTQYF. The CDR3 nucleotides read TGTGCCAGCAGTGACGTGGGCCGCACAGATACGCAGTATTTT. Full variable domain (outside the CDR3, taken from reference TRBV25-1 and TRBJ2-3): EADIYQTPRYLVIGTGKKITLECSQTMGHDKMYWYQQDPGMELHLIHYSYGVNSTEKGDLSSESTVSRIRTEHFPLTLESARPSHTSQYLCASSDVGRTDTQYFGPGTRLTVL.

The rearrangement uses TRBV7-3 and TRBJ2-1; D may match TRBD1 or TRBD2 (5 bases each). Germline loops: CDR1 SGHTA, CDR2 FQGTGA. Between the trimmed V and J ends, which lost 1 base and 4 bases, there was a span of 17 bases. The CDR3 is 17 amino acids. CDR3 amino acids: CASSLILPGREYNEQFF. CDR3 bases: TGTGCCAGCAGCTTAATTCTCCCGGGACGAGAATACAATGAGCAGTTCTTC.

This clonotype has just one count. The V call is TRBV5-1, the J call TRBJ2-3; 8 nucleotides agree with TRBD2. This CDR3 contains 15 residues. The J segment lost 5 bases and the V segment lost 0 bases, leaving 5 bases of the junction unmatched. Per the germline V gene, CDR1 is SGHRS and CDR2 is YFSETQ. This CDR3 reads CASSLAGRGGDTQYF. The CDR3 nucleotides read TGCGCCAGCAGCTTGGCCGGGAGGGGCGGAGATACGCAGTATTTT.

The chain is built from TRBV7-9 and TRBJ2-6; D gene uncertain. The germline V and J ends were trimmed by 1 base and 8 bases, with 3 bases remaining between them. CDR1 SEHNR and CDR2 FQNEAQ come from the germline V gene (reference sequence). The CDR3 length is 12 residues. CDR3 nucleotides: TGTGCCAGCAGCTTAGGGACCAACGTCCTGACTTTC. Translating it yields CASSLGTNVLTF.

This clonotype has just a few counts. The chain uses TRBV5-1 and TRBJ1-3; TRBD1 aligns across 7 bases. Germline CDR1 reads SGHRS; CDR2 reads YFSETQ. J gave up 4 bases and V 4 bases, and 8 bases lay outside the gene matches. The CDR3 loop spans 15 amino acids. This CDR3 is CASSGNRGGGNTIYF. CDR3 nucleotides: TGCGCCAGCAGCGGGAACAGGGGAGGCGGAAACACCATATATTTT.

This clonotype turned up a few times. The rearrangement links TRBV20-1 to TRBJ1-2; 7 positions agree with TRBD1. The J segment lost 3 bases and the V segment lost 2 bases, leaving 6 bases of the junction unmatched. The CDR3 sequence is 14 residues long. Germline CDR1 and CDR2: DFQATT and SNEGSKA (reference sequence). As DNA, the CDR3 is TGCAGTGCTAGATTTACAGGGGCTGACTATGGCTACACCTTC. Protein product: CSARFTGADYGYTF.

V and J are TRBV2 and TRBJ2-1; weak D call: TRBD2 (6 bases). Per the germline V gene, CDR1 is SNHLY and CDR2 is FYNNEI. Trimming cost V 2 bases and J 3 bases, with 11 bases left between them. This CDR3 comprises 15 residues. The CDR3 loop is CASSESGEYYNEQFF. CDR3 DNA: TGTGCCAGCAGTGAATCGGGGGAGTACTACAATGAGCAGTTCTTC.

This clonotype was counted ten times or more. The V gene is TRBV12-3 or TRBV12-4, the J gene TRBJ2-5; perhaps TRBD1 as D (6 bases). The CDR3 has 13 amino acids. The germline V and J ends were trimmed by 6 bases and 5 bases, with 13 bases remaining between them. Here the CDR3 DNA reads TGTGCCAGCAGAAACACAGGGCTCGAGACCCAGTACTTC. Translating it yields CASRNTGLETQYF.

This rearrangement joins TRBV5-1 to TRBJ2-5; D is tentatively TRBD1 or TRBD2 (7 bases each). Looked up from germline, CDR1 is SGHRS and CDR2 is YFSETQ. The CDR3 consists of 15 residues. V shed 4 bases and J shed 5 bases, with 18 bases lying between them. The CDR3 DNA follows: TGCGCCAGCAGCGCACAGGGAGGGGGCCACGAGACCCAGTACTTC. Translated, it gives CASSAQGGGHETQYF.

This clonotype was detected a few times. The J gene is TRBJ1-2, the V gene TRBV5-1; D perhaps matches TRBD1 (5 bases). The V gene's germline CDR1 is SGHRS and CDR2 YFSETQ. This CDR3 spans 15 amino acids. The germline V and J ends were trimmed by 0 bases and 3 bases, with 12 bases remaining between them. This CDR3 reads CASSLDLWGDYGYTF. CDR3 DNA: TGCGCCAGCAGCTTGGATCTTTGGGGGGACTATGGCTACACCTTC.

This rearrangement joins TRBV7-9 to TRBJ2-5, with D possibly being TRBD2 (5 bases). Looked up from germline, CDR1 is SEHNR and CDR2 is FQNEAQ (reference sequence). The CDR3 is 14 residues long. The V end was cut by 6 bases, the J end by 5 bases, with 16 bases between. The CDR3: CASSPVLAWETQYF. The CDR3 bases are TGTGCCAGCAGTCCGGTTCTAGCTTGGGAGACCCAGTACTTC.